The rows below give T cell receptor beta chains drawn from one sample of a study of PD-L1 blockade in urothelial cancer. The method was immunoSEQ multiplex PCR; TCRdb's version includes in-frame clones alone and lacks a portion of them. The table records around 33,000 clones, 82% of them present only once. This specimen was PBMCs, taken around atezolizumab (anti-PD-L1) treatment. The receptors originated from a man aged 60 to 75 with urothelial cancer. CDR3s include the opening cysteine and the closing phenylalanine or tryptophan. D genes are given only for firm matches. Clone size is given for some rows only: seen once, a few or many times, or a class if the clone is expanded.

v_gene: TRBV5-6
j_gene: TRBJ2-7
abundance: NA
d_gene: NA
CDR3aa: CASSRGSYEQYF
CDR3nt: TGTGCCAGCAGCAGAGGCTCCTACGAGCAGTACTTC

v_gene: TRBV9
j_gene: TRBJ2-1
abundance: NA
d_gene: TRBD2
CDR3aa: CASSVSGGLAAGAGEQFF
CDR3nt: TGTGCCAGCAGCGTTTCCGGAGGACTAGCGGCCGGAGCCGGGGAGCAGTTCTTC

v_gene: TRBV7-8
j_gene: TRBJ1-3
abundance: few
d_gene: NA
CDR3aa: CASSLEKGVPGNTIYF
CDR3nt: TGTGCCAGCAGCTTAGAGAAGGGGGTCCCTGGAAACACCATATATTTT

v_gene: TRBV27
j_gene: TRBJ2-7
abundance: NA
d_gene: TRBD1
CDR3aa: CASSHRDSPYEQYF
CDR3nt: TGTGCCAGCAGCCATCGGGACAGTCCCTACGAGCAGTACTTC

v_gene: TRBV7-7
j_gene: TRBJ2-1
abundance: NA
d_gene: TRBD2
CDR3aa: CASSRLAGGRGDNEQFF
CDR3nt: TGTGCCAGCAGCCGGCTAGCGGGGGGAAGGGGTGACAATGAGCAGTTCTTC

v_gene: TRBV9
j_gene: TRBJ1-1
abundance: NA
d_gene: NA
CDR3aa: CASSLRSNTEAFF
CDR3nt: TGTGCCAGCAGCCTGAGGTCGAACACTGAAGCTTTCTTT

v_gene: TRBV29-1
j_gene: TRBJ2-3
abundance: NA
d_gene: TRBD2
CDR3aa: CSARLAETDTQYF
CDR3nt: TGCAGCGCCCGACTAGCGGAAACAGATACGCAGTATTTT

v_gene: TRBV2
j_gene: TRBJ2-7
abundance: NA
d_gene: NA
CDR3aa: CASSDRSSYEQYF
CDR3nt: TGTGCCAGCAGCGACAGGAGCTCCTACGAGCAGTACTTC

v_gene: TRBV6-1
j_gene: TRBJ2-3
abundance: once
d_gene: NA
CDR3aa: CASSEVVEGGTDTQYF
CDR3nt: TGTGCCAGCAGTGAAGTCGTTGAGGGGGGCACAGATACGCAGTATTTT

v_gene: TRBV10-2
j_gene: TRBJ1-6
abundance: NA
d_gene: NA
CDR3aa: CASSESKIRVGSSYNSPLHF
CDR3nt: TGCGCCAGCAGTGAGTCGAAGATAAGGGTCGGGAGCTCCTATAATTCACCCCTCCACTTT

v_gene: TRBV30
j_gene: TRBJ2-7
abundance: few
d_gene: NA
CDR3aa: CAWSTLASVYEQYF
CDR3nt: TGTGCCTGGAGTACCCTAGCTTCGGTTTACGAGCAGTACTTC

v_gene: TRBV7-6
j_gene: TRBJ1-2
abundance: NA
d_gene: NA
CDR3aa: CASSQIQGRAGYTF
CDR3nt: TGTGCCAGCAGCCAAATACAAGGGAGGGCTGGCTACACCTTC

v_gene: TRBV19
j_gene: TRBJ1-1
abundance: NA
d_gene: NA
CDR3aa: CASRSRGGETEAFF
CDR3nt: TGTGCCAGTAGGTCCCGAGGGGGGGAGACTGAAGCTTTCTTT

v_gene: TRBV11-2
j_gene: TRBJ2-7
abundance: once
d_gene: NA
CDR3aa: CASSLTGTSDYEQYF
CDR3nt: TGTGCCAGCAGCCTTACCGGGACTTCTGATTACGAGCAGTACTTC

v_gene: TRBV2
j_gene: TRBJ2-7
abundance: NA
d_gene: TRBD1
CDR3aa: CALSDRIDEQYF
CDR3nt: TGTGCCTTATCGGACAGGATAGACGAGCAGTACTTC

v_gene: TRBV7-7
j_gene: TRBJ1-1
abundance: NA
d_gene: NA
CDR3aa: CASSLTGNTEAFF
CDR3nt: TGTGCTAGCAGCTTAACAGGGAACACTGAAGCTTTCTTT

v_gene: TRBV11-2
j_gene: TRBJ2-7
abundance: few
d_gene: TRBD2
CDR3aa: CASSLVRRGATYEQYF
CDR3nt: TGTGCCAGCAGCTTAGTTCGGCGGGGGGCGACCTACGAGCAGTACTTC

v_gene: TRBV5-1
j_gene: TRBJ1-6
abundance: NA
d_gene: NA
CDR3aa: CASSPQAASYNSPLHF
CDR3nt: TGCGCCAGCAGCCCCCAGGCAGCCTCCTATAATTCACCCCTCCACTTT

v_gene: TRBV9
j_gene: TRBJ2-7
abundance: NA
d_gene: TRBD2
CDR3aa: CASSVGLAVVEQYF
CDR3nt: TGTGCCAGCAGCGTGGGACTAGCGGTAGTCGAGCAGTACTTC

v_gene: TRBV28
j_gene: TRBJ1-5
abundance: once
d_gene: TRBD1
CDR3aa: CASSVTGGGQPQHF
CDR3nt: TGTGCCAGCAGCGTAACAGGGGGCGGACAGCCCCAGCATTTT

v_gene: TRBV19
j_gene: TRBJ2-5
abundance: NA
d_gene: TRBD1
CDR3aa: CASTATGGLGETQYF
CDR3nt: TGTGCCAGTACCGCGACAGGGGGCCTTGGGGAGACCCAGTACTTC

v_gene: TRBV30
j_gene: TRBJ1-2
abundance: NA
d_gene: NA
CDR3aa: CAWSVQAYGYTF
CDR3nt: TGTGCCTGGAGTGTTCAGGCCTATGGCTACACCTTC

v_gene: TRBV18
j_gene: TRBJ1-1
abundance: NA
d_gene: NA
CDR3aa: CASSIQKNTEAFF
CDR3nt: TGTGCCAGCTCAATACAAAAGAACACTGAAGCTTTCTTT

v_gene: TRBV25-1
j_gene: TRBJ1-2
abundance: NA
d_gene: NA
CDR3aa: CASSEWGGENGYTF
CDR3nt: TGTGCCAGCAGTGAATGGGGGGGGGAAAATGGCTACACCTTC

v_gene: TRBV9
j_gene: TRBJ2-5
abundance: NA
d_gene: TRBD2
CDR3aa: CASSRGTSGEETQYF
CDR3nt: TGTGCCAGCAGCAGAGGGACTAGCGGGGAAGAGACCCAGTACTTC

v_gene: TRBV28
j_gene: TRBJ1-5
abundance: NA
d_gene: TRBD1
CDR3aa: CASSLAGGYNQPQHF
CDR3nt: TGTGCCAGCAGTTTGGCAGGGGGCTACAATCAGCCCCAGCATTTT

v_gene: TRBV19
j_gene: TRBJ2-7
abundance: NA
d_gene: NA
CDR3aa: CATGTGTGRYEQYF
CDR3nt: TGTGCCACCGGCACCGGGACTGGGAGATACGAGCAGTACTTC

v_gene: TRBV7-8
j_gene: TRBJ1-2
abundance: NA
d_gene: NA
CDR3aa: CASSYPGGRGYTF
CDR3nt: TGTGCCAGCAGCTATCCGGGGGGCCGTGGCTACACCTTC